The T cell receptor (beta chain) under discussion was sequenced for a study of shared T cell receptors in the human thymus (dated by TCRdb to the early 2020s). With respect to the entire study: The study examined how the human thymus generates shared, self-reactive T-cell receptor alpha chains.

Library preparation employed the immunoSEQ multiplex PCR assay. In its TCRdb copy, this immuneACCESS table keeps in-frame sequences only and misses some clones. Where compared with another copy, unresolved V genes explain less than half of these, and the others have no known cause. The sample table records 640,000 or so clones; around 87% of these occur just once. Of the sample, roughly 0.0094% is held by the ten largest clones. On this clone itself: Its binding antigen is unknown. Base qualities are not recorded, but no much larger clone differs from it by a single base.

This sample was shared with a second study, whose subject was human thymus T cells. The second source states: The donors were immunologically healthy infants in Finland who had open corrective cardiac surgery for congenital heart defects. Thymus tissue was obtained as surgical resects removed during corrective cardiac surgery. Usage of V and J gene segments appeared to be biased in both the thymic and the peripheral blood repertoires. The related research found that thymic TCR repertoires overlapped highly between unrelated individuals. The study used about 8 infant thymus samples plus four related peripheral blood samples to characterize TCR alpha and beta repertoires. Donor ages ranging from about 7 to 244 days were recorded, and several male and a couple of female infants were included in the cohort. After being mechanically released from the tissue, thymocytes were kept at -70 degrees C in pellets of about 8.5-32 million cells. A QIAsymphony instrument was used to extract genomic DNA from frozen cell pellets. TCRB and TCRAD loci were amplified from a standardized quantity of quality-controlled genomic DNA using the immunoSEQ multiplex PCR assay. The amplicons covered the V(D)J region and were long enough to include the CDR3 and to identify the V and J genes. The amplicons were sequenced on an Illumina platform via the commercial immunoSEQ service. Primer bias and sequencing errors were corrected using previously described methods, and TCRAD and TCRB definitions followed the IMGT database. Repertoires were analysed with immunoSEQ Analyzer 3.0 and VDJTools, covering basic statistics, V/J segment usage, diversity estimates, rarefaction and pairwise overlap. Chao1, ChaoE, Efron-Thisted, Shannon and inverse Simpson indices were used to estimate diversity, which was also estimated on datasets down-sampled to the smallest sample. For repertoire overlap, CDR3 nucleotide sequence, V gene and J gene had to match strictly, and clustering was done by Jaccard-based multidimensional scaling. On average, thymus samples gave roughly 800,000 unique TCRB clonotypes, whereas blood samples gave about 84,000.

The receptor was derived from a boy younger than two with a congenital heart defect. Donor details come from another sample of the same person, matched by shared clones. The sequenced sample was thymocytes.

The DNA is as follows: TGCGCCAGCAGCCAAACAGGGGAAGAGACCCAGTACTTC. Translated, it reads CASSQTGEETQYF. The chain is made from TRBV4-3 and TRBJ2-5, with TRBD1 matching 7 junction bases. Trimmed from V: 2 bases; trimmed from J: 3 bases; junction bases lacking a gene match: 0. Taken from cysteine to phenylalanine, the CDR3 has 13 residues. The CDR3 DNA has 39 bases and is translated from base 1. The germline V gene gives CDR1 as LGHNA and CDR2 as YSLEER.